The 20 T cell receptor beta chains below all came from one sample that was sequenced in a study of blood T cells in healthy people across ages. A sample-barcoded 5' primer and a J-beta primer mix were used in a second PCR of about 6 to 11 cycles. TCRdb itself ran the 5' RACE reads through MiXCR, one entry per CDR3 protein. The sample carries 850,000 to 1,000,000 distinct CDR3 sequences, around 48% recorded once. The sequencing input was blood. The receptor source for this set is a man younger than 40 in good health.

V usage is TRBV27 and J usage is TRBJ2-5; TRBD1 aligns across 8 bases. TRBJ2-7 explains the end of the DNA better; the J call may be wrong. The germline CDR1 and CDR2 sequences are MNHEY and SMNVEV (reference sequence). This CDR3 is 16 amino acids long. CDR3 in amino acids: CASSLVTGGNRYEQYF. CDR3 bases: TGTGCCAGCAGTTTAGTAACAGGGGGTAATAGATACGAGCAGTACTTC.

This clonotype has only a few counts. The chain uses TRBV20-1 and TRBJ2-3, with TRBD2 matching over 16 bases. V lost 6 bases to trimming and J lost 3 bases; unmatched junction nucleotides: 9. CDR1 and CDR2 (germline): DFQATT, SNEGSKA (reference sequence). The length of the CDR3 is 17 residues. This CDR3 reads CSARTGTSGGETDTQYF. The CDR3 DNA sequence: TGCAGTGCCCGAACCGGGACTAGCGGGGGGGAGACAGATACGCAGTATTTT.

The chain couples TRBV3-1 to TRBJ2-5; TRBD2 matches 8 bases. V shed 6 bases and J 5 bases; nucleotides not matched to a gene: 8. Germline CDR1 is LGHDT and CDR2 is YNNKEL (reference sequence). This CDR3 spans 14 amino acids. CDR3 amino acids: CASRNRGGRETQYF. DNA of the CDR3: TGTGCCAGCAGAAATCGGGGGGGCCGGGAGACCCAGTACTTC.

This CDR3 reads CSARELGTRATQYF. CDR3 sequence (DNA): TGCAGTGCTAGAGAACTGGGGACTAGGGCGACCCAGTACTTC. The V gene is TRBV20-1, the J gene TRBJ2-7; 8 nucleotides agree with TRBD2. The last part of the DNA fits TRBJ2-5 better; the J call may be wrong. CDR3 length: 14 amino acids. Per germline, CDR1 DFQATT and CDR2 SNEGSKA (reference sequence).

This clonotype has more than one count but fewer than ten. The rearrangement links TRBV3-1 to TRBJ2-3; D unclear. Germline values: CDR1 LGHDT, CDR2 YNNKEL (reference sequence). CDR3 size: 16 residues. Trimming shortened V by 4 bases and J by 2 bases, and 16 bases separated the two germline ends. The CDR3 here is CASSPFSGSHTDTQYF. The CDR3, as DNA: TGTGCCAGCAGCCCCTTTTCAGGCAGCCACACAGATACGCAGTATTTT.

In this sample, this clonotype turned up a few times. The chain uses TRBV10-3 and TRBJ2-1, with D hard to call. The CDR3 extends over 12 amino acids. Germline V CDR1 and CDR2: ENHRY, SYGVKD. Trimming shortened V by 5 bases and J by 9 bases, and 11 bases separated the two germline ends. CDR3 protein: CAISPLDGEQFF. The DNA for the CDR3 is TGTGCCATCAGTCCTCTCGACGGTGAGCAGTTCTTC.

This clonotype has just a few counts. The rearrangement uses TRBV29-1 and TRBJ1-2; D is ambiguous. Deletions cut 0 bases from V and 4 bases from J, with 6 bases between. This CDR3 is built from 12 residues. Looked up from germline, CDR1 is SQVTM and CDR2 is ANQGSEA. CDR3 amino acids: CSVEDLSYGYTF. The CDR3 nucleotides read TGCAGCGTTGAAGATCTCTCCTATGGCTACACCTTC.

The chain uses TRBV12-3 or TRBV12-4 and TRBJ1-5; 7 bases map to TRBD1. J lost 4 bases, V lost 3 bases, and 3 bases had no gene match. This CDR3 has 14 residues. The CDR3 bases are TGTGCCAGCAGTTTTACGGACAGGAATCAGCCCCAGCATTTT. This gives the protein CASSFTDRNQPQHF.

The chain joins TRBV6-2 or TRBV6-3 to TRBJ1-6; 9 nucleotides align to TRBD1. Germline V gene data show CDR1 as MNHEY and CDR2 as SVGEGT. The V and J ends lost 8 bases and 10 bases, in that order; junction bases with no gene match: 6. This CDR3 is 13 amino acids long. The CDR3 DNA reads TGTGCCAGCGGCGGACAGGGGAGGTCACCCCTCCACTTT. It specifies CASGGQGRSPLHF.

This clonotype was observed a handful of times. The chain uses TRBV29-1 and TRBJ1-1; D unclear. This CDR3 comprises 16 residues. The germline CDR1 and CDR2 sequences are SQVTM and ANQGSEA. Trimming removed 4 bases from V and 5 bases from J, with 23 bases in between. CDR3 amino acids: CSVAYPRQGWGTEAFF. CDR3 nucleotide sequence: TGCAGCGTTGCCTACCCCCGACAAGGGTGGGGAACTGAAGCTTTCTTT.

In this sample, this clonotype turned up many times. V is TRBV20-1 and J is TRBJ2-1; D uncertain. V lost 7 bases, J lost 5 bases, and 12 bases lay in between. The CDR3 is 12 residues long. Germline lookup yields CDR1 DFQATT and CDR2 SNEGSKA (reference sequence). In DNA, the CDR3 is TGCAGTGTAAGAGGACGGCACAATGAGCAGTTCTTC. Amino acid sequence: CSVRGRHNEQFF.

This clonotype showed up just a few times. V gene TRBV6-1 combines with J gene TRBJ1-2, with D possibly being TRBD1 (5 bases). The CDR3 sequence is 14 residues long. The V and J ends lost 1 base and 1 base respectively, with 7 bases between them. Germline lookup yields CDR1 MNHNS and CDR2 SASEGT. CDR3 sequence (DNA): TGTGCCAGCAGTGAAGTGGGGGTTAACTATGGCTACACCTTC. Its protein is CASSEVGVNYGYTF.

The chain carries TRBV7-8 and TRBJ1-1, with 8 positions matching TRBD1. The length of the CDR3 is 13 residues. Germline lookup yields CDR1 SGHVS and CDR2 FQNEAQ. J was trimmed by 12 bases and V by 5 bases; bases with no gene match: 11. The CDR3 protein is CASSLKGQGQTFF. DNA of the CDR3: TGTGCCAGCAGCCTTAAAGGACAGGGTCAAACTTTCTTT.

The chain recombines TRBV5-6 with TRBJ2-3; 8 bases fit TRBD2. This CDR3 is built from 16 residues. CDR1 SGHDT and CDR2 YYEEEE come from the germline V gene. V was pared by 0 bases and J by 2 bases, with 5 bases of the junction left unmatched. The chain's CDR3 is CASSLERGGLTDTQYF. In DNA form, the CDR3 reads TGTGCCAGCAGCTTGGAACGGGGGGGCCTCACAGATACGCAGTATTTT.

For the CDR3, the DNA is TGTGCCACCGTCCCACAGGGTCAAGAGACCCAGTACTTC. Residues: CATVPQGQETQYF. The rearrangement joins TRBV10-3 to TRBJ2-5, with a tentative D call TRBD1 (6 bases). The CDR3 runs to 13 residues. Trimming shortened V by 10 bases and J by 2 bases, and 14 bases separated the two germline ends. In germline, CDR1 is ENHRY, CDR2 SYGVKD.

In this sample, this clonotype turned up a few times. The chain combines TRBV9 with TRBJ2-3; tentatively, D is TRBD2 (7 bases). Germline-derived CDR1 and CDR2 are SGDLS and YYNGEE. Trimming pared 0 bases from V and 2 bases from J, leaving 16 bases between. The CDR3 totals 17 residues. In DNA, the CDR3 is TGTGCCAGCAGCGTAGCTAGGGGGGGGCCGATCACAGATACGCAGTATTTT. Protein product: CASSVARGGPITDTQYF.

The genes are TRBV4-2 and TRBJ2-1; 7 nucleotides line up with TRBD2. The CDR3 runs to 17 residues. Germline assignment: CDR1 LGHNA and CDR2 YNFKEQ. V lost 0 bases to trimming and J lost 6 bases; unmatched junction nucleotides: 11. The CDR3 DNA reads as TGTGCCAGCAGCCAAGACGTTTCGACTAGCAGGTTCAATGAGCAGTTCTTC. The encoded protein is CASSQDVSTSRFNEQFF.

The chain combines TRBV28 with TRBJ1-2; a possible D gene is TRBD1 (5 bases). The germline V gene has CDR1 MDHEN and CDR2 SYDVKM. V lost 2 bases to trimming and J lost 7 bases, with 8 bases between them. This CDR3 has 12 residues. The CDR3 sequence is CASSLQGAGYTF. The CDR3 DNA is TGTGCCAGCAGTTTACAAGGGGCTGGCTACACCTTC.

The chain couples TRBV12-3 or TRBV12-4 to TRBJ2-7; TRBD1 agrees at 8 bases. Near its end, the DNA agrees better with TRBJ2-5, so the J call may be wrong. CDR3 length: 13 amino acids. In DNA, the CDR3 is TGTGCCAGCAGACAGGGGGAGAAAGAGACCCAGTACTTC. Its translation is CASRQGEKETQYF.

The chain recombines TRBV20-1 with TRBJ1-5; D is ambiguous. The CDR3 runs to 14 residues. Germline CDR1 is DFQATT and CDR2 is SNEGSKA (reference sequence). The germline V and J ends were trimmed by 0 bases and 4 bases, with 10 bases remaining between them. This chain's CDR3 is CSAREKGKNQPQHF. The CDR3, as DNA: TGCAGTGCTAGAGAAAAAGGGAAAAATCAGCCCCAGCATTTT.